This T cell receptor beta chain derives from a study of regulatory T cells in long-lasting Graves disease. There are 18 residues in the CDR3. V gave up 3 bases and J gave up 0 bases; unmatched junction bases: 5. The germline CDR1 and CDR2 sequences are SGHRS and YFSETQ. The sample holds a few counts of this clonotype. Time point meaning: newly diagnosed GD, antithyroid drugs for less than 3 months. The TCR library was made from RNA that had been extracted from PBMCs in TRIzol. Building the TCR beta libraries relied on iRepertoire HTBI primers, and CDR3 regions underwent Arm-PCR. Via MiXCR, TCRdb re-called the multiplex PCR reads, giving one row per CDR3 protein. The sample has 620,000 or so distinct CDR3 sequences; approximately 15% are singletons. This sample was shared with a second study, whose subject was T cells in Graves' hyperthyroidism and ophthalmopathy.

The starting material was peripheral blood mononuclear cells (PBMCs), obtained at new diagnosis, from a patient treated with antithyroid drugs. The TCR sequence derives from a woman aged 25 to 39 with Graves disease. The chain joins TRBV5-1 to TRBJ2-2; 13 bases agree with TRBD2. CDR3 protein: CASSSFGTSGTNTGELFF. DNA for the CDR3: TGCGCCAGCAGCTCCTTCGGGACTAGCGGGACGAACACCGGGGAGCTGTTTTTT. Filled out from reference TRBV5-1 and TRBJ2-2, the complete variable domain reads KAGVTQTPRYLIKTRGQQVTLSCSPISGHRSVSWYQQTPGQGLQFLFEYFSETQRNKGNFPGRFSGRQFSNSRSEMNVSTLELGDSALYLCASSSFGTSGTNTGELFFGEGSRLTVL.